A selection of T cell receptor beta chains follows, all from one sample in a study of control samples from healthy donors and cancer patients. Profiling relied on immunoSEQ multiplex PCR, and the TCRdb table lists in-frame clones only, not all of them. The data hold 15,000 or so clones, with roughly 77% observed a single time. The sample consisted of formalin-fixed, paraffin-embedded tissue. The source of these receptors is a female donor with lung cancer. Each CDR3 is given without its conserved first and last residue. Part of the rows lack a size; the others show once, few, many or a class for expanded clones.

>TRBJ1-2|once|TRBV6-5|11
ASSRREGDGYT
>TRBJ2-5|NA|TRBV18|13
ASSPRQGSQETQY
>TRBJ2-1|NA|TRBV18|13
ASSPNSGTYNEQF
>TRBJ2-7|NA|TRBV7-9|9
ASSSVYEQY
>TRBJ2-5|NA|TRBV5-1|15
ASSPGSGRILQETQY
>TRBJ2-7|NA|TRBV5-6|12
ASSFIAGGYEQY
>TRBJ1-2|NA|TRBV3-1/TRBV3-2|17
ASSQDSGSGRGSNYGYT
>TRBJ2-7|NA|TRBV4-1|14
ASSQFDRGSSYEQY
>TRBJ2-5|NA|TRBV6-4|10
ASRGGQETQY
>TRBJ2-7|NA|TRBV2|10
ASGALSYEQY
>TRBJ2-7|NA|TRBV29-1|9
SAREGSVQY
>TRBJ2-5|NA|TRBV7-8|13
ASSFSGGNQETQY
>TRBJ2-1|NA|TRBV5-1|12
ASSIAPGRNEQF
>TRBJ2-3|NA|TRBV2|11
ASRGLSTDQRY
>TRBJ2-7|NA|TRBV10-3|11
ATEGQDSYEQY
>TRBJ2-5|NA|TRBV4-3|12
ASSQSFSGETQY
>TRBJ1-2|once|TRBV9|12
ASSLDSWSYGYT
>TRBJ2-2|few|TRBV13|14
ASSSTRQTNTGELF
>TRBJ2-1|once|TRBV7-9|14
ASSPPGLAGGNEQF
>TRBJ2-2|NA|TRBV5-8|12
ASSHNSNTGELF
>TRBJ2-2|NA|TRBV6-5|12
ASRPYMDTGELF
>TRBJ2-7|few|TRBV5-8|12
ASISGTNLYEQY
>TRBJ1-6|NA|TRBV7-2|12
ASTLGQGYSPLH
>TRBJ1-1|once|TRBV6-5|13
ASSLYRGLGTEAF
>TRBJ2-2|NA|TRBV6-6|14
ASTHLRGRSTGELF
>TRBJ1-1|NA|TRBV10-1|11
ASENGTSRWAF
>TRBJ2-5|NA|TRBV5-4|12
ASTQQGLGETQY
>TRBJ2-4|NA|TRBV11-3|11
ASSPTGSSIQY
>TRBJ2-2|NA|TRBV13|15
ASSLYRGVGGYGELF
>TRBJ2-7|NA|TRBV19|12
ASQWDRGPYEQY
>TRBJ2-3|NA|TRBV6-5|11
ASRTGGTDTQY
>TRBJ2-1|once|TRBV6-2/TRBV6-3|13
ASSYSSDPYNEQF
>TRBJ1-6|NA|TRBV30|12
AWNPPGVNSPLH
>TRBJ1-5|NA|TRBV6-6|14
ASSYTTGGDNQPQH
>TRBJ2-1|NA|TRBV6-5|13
ASSYSRGGYNEQF
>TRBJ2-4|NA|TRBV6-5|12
ASSAGGEVSIQY
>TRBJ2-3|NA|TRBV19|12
ASRPGQETDTQY
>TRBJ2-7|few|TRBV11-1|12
ASSSDRASYEQY
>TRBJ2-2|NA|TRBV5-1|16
ASSWQGARTMNTGELF
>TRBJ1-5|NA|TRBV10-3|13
AISLGQGRGQPQH